A selection of T cell receptor beta chains follows, all from one sample in a study of blood T cell repertoires in COVID-19. Generated by immunoSEQ multiplex PCR, the TCRdb table keeps only in-frame clones and is missing some. The profile shows roughly 290,000 clones, around 81% of them singletons. Sequencing used peripheral blood. The receptors come from a person aged 70 to 85 with COVID-19, enrolled during active disease. CDR3s include the opening cysteine and the closing phenylalanine or tryptophan. D genes are given only for firm matches. The size entry is marked missing in some rows and otherwise reads once, few, many or a size class.

clone_size: .
d_call: TRBD1
v_call: TRBV19
j_call: TRBJ2-3
cdr3_length: 14
cdr3_nt: TGTGCCAGTAGTATGCAGGGGGGCACAGATACGCAGTATTTT
cdr3_aa: CASSMQGGTDTQYF

clone_size: once
d_call: TRBD2
v_call: TRBV6-5
j_call: TRBJ2-3
cdr3_length: 15
cdr3_nt: TGTGCCAGCAAAGAGCGGGGGGCGAAAACAGATACGCAGTATTTT
cdr3_aa: CASKERGAKTDTQYF

clone_size: .
d_call: .
v_call: TRBV20-1
j_call: TRBJ2-7
cdr3_length: 11
cdr3_nt: TGCAGTGCTCCGAGCGCGTACGAGCAGTACTTC
cdr3_aa: CSAPSAYEQYF

clone_size: .
d_call: .
v_call: TRBV3-1/TRBV3-2
j_call: TRBJ1-3
cdr3_length: 16
cdr3_nt: TGTGCCAGCAGCCACGCACAGGGTAGCCCTGGAAACACCATATATTTT
cdr3_aa: CASSHAQGSPGNTIYF

clone_size: .
d_call: .
v_call: TRBV25-1
j_call: TRBJ2-5
cdr3_length: 13
cdr3_nt: TGTGCCAGCAGCTTCGGCCAGGGCAGTACCCAGTACTTC
cdr3_aa: CASSFGQGSTQYF

clone_size: .
d_call: .
v_call: TRBV28
j_call: TRBJ2-7
cdr3_length: 16
cdr3_nt: TGTGCCAGCAGTTTGGGAGTGACGGGCAGGGGATACGAGCAGTACTTC
cdr3_aa: CASSLGVTGRGYEQYF

clone_size: .
d_call: .
v_call: TRBV18
j_call: TRBJ2-7
cdr3_length: 12
cdr3_nt: TGTGCCAGCTCACAGGAGGGTTACGAGCAGTACTTC
cdr3_aa: CASSQEGYEQYF

clone_size: .
d_call: TRBD1
v_call: TRBV28
j_call: TRBJ1-2
cdr3_length: 12
cdr3_nt: TGTGCCAGCAGAACAGGGGGCTATGGCTACACCTTC
cdr3_aa: CASRTGGYGYTF

clone_size: .
d_call: TRBD2
v_call: TRBV19
j_call: TRBJ2-3
cdr3_length: 13
cdr3_nt: TGTGCCAGTAGTGGTCTAGCGGGGGGTCGAAGGTATTTT
cdr3_aa: CASSGLAGGRRYF

clone_size: .
d_call: TRBD2
v_call: TRBV12-3/TRBV12-4
j_call: TRBJ2-3
cdr3_length: 13
cdr3_nt: TGTGCCAGCAACTTAGGACTAGCGGATACGCAGTATTTT
cdr3_aa: CASNLGLADTQYF

clone_size: .
d_call: .
v_call: TRBV19
j_call: TRBJ1-2
cdr3_length: 14
cdr3_nt: TGTGCCAGTACAGGTCCGGTTTCTAACTATGGCTACACCTTC
cdr3_aa: CASTGPVSNYGYTF

clone_size: .
d_call: .
v_call: TRBV3-1/TRBV3-2
j_call: TRBJ1-6
cdr3_length: 16
cdr3_nt: TGTGCCAGCAGCCAAGACATACCCTACCAATCTTCACCCCTCCACTTT
cdr3_aa: CASSQDIPYQSSPLHF

clone_size: few
d_call: .
v_call: TRBV4-3
j_call: TRBJ2-2
cdr3_length: 14
cdr3_nt: TGCGCCAGCAGCCAAAGAGGCCGAGCCGGGGAGCTGTTTTTT
cdr3_aa: CASSQRGRAGELFF

clone_size: .
d_call: TRBD1
v_call: TRBV6-2/TRBV6-3
j_call: TRBJ2-7
cdr3_length: 14
cdr3_nt: TGTGCCAGCAGTTCAACAGGGGGAAGGGACGAGCAGTACTTC
cdr3_aa: CASSSTGGRDEQYF

clone_size: .
d_call: .
v_call: TRBV5-4
j_call: TRBJ2-2
cdr3_length: 15
cdr3_nt: TGTGCCAGCAGGGGCGATGGTTGGGACACCGGGGAGCTGTTTTTT
cdr3_aa: CASRGDGWDTGELFF

clone_size: .
d_call: TRBD2
v_call: TRBV18
j_call: TRBJ2-3
cdr3_length: 16
cdr3_nt: TGTGCCAGCTCACCACCTGACGGGGGGGCGCGAGATACGCAGTATTTT
cdr3_aa: CASSPPDGGARDTQYF

clone_size: .
d_call: TRBD1
v_call: TRBV12-5
j_call: TRBJ1-2
cdr3_length: 18
cdr3_nt: TGTGCTAGTGGTTTGGGAGGGACAGGCGCTACTCAAAACTATGGCTACACCTTC
cdr3_aa: CASGLGGTGATQNYGYTF

clone_size: .
d_call: TRBD2
v_call: TRBV11-2
j_call: TRBJ2-1
cdr3_length: 22
cdr3_nt: TGTGCCAGCAGTCGGAAAATACAAGTAGCGGGGGGAGTTCTAGGTGATTACAATGAGCAGTTCTTC
cdr3_aa: CASSRKIQVAGGVLGDYNEQFF

clone_size: once
d_call: TRBD1
v_call: TRBV28
j_call: TRBJ1-5
cdr3_length: 15
cdr3_nt: TGTGCCAGCAGAGGGACAGGGAGTAGCAATCAGCCCCAGCATTTT
cdr3_aa: CASRGTGSSNQPQHF

clone_size: .
d_call: .
v_call: TRBV29-1
j_call: TRBJ2-5
cdr3_length: 17
cdr3_nt: TGCAGCGTGCCCCCCGGCGGGTCGGATTGGCGGGGAAAGACCCAGTACTTC
cdr3_aa: CSVPPGGSDWRGKTQYF

clone_size: .
d_call: TRBD2
v_call: TRBV7-2
j_call: TRBJ2-7
cdr3_length: 15
cdr3_nt: TGTGCCAGCAGCTCACGACTAGCGGGGGGTGGCGAGCAGTACTTC
cdr3_aa: CASSSRLAGGGEQYF

clone_size: .
d_call: .
v_call: TRBV14
j_call: TRBJ1-1
cdr3_length: 13
cdr3_nt: TGTGCCAGCAGCCAAGTAACGGCAGGAGAAGCTTTCTTT
cdr3_aa: CASSQVTAGEAFF

clone_size: once
d_call: TRBD1
v_call: TRBV27
j_call: TRBJ2-2
cdr3_length: 15
cdr3_nt: TGTGCCACTACTCGGACAGGGGGCTTCACCGGGGAGCTGTTTTTT
cdr3_aa: CATTRTGGFTGELFF

clone_size: .
d_call: .
v_call: TRBV28
j_call: TRBJ1-2
cdr3_length: 16
cdr3_nt: TGTGCCAGCAGTTCATCGACAGGCCCTACCCTCTATGGCTACACCTTC
cdr3_aa: CASSSSTGPTLYGYTF

clone_size: .
d_call: TRBD2
v_call: TRBV3-1/TRBV3-2
j_call: TRBJ2-7
cdr3_length: 16
cdr3_nt: TGTGCCAGCAGCCAAGGCAAGCGGGAGTTATCCTACGAGCAGTACTTC
cdr3_aa: CASSQGKRELSYEQYF

clone_size: .
d_call: .
v_call: TRBV5-1
j_call: TRBJ1-3
cdr3_length: 16
cdr3_nt: TGCGCCAGCAGCTCGGGGTTTCTGAGCTCTGGAAACACCATATATTTT
cdr3_aa: CASSSGFLSSGNTIYF

clone_size: .
d_call: TRBD1
v_call: TRBV5-1
j_call: TRBJ2-7
cdr3_length: 14
cdr3_nt: TGCGCCAGCAGCCGTGGGACAGGGGGAAACGAGCAGTACTTC
cdr3_aa: CASSRGTGGNEQYF

clone_size: .
d_call: TRBD1
v_call: TRBV6-4
j_call: TRBJ1-2
cdr3_length: 13
cdr3_nt: TGTGCCAGCAGTGCCGAGACAGGGGATGGCTACACCTTC
cdr3_aa: CASSAETGDGYTF

clone_size: .
d_call: TRBD1
v_call: TRBV18
j_call: TRBJ2-3
cdr3_length: 15
cdr3_nt: TGTGCCAGCTCGATAAACAGGGGGCCCCAAGAGACGCAGTATTTT
cdr3_aa: CASSINRGPQETQYF

clone_size: .
d_call: TRBD1
v_call: TRBV6-2/TRBV6-3
j_call: TRBJ1-5
cdr3_length: 14
cdr3_nt: TGTGCCAGCAGTTATGGGGACAGGGTCAGCCCCAGCGATTTT
cdr3_aa: CASSYGDRVSPSDF

clone_size: .
d_call: .
v_call: TRBV5-6
j_call: TRBJ1-2
cdr3_length: 16
cdr3_nt: TGTGCCAGCAGCCGACGGCCGGGGTCGGGAGGCTATGGCTACACCTTC
cdr3_aa: CASSRRPGSGGYGYTF

clone_size: .
d_call: .
v_call: TRBV7-2
j_call: TRBJ2-2
cdr3_length: 13
cdr3_nt: TGTGCCAGCAGGCCAGGGAACACCGGGGAGCTGTTTTTT
cdr3_aa: CASRPGNTGELFF

clone_size: .
d_call: .
v_call: TRBV28
j_call: TRBJ1-3
cdr3_length: 17
cdr3_nt: TGTGCCAGCAGTTTGGCCTCAGGTATAAACTCTGGAAACACCATATATTTT
cdr3_aa: CASSLASGINSGNTIYF

clone_size: .
d_call: .
v_call: TRBV4-3
j_call: TRBJ2-2
cdr3_length: 15
cdr3_nt: TGCGCCAGCAGCCAAGATGGACTATACACCGGGGAGCTGTTTTTT
cdr3_aa: CASSQDGLYTGELFF